The rows below give T cell receptor beta chains drawn from one sample of a study of human T cells and chemical hapten exposure. TCRdb recomputed calls from the RACE reads with MiXCR, one row per CDR3 protein. The repertoire holds under 55,000 distinct CDR3 sequences, with more than 9.5% as singletons. The sample in question was whole blood, obtained in connection with sensitization to the hapten diphenylcyclopropenone (DPC). All receptors derive from a woman in her thirties or forties with alopecia areata. Some clones in this sample may be carry-over from other donors' samples. The CDR3 runs from the conserved cysteine through the conserved F or W. A D gene is named only where the DNA matches it firmly. The size of a clone is reported for some rows only, either as once, few or many, or as a class for expanded clones.

d_call	v_call	clone_size	j_call	cdr3_aa	cdr3_nt
TRBD1	TRBV7-6	many	TRBJ1-4	CASSADRGYGELNEKLFF	TGTGCCAGCAGCGCGGACAGGGGGTACGGAGAGTTAAATGAAAAACTGTTTTTT
TRBD1	TRBV30	-	TRBJ2-2	CAWRTGQTGELFF	TGTGCCTGGAGGACAGGGCAGACCGGGGAGCTGTTTTTT
TRBD1	TRBV10-3	-	TRBJ1-1	CAISDQQGKAFF	TGTGCCATCAGTGACCAACAGGGGAAAGCTTTCTTT
TRBD1	TRBV25-1	-	TRBJ2-5	CASSGDRDLETQYF	TGTGCCAGCAGTGGGGACAGGGATCTCGAGACCCAGTACTTC
-	TRBV4-2	few	TRBJ1-1	CASSQGFQRDTEAFF	TGTGCCAGCAGCCAAGGTTTTCAGCGGGACACTGAAGCTTTCTTT
TRBD2	TRBV6-5	many	TRBJ2-3	CASYSGDNTDTQYF	TGTGCCAGTTATAGCGGGGACAACACAGATACGCAGTATTTT
-	TRBV7-2	-	TRBJ2-3	CASSLSPDTQYF	TGTGCCAGCAGCTTATCTCCAGATACGCAGTATTTT
-	TRBV7-2	few	TRBJ2-7	CASSFTRVTTSAFYEQYF	TGTGCCAGCAGCTTTACTCGGGTCACAACGTCGGCCTTCTACGAGCAGTACTTC
-	TRBV29-1	-	TRBJ2-7	CSVDGGYEQYF	TGCAGCGTTGACGGAGGCTACGAGCAGTACTTC
-	TRBV12-3/TRBV12-4	many	TRBJ1-5	CASSHRQDAGPQHF	TGTGCCAGCAGCCATCGACAGGACGCAGGGCCCCAGCATTTT
-	TRBV6-2/TRBV6-3	many	TRBJ1-1	CASSYGSTEAFF	TGTGCCAGCAGTTACGGAAGCACTGAAGCTTTCTTT
-	TRBV6-2/TRBV6-3	-	TRBJ2-3	CASRRSTSAQYF	TGTGCCAGCAGAAGATCAACCTCTGCGCAGTATTTT
-	TRBV12-3/TRBV12-4	many	TRBJ1-4	CASTPSGGHNEKLFF	TGTGCCAGCACCCCCTCGGGAGGACATAATGAAAAACTGTTTTTT
-	TRBV30	-	TRBJ2-3	CAWSVGRDTQYF	TGTGCCTGGAGTGTAGGTCGAGATACGCAGTATTTT
TRBD1	TRBV6-2/TRBV6-3	many	TRBJ1-5	CASSRSTGENQPQHF	TGTGCCAGCAGCCGGTCGACAGGGGAAAATCAGCCCCAGCATTTT
-	TRBV12-3/TRBV12-4	-	TRBJ1-2	CASSLLAGDGYTF	TGTGCCAGCAGTTTACTTGCCGGGGATGGCTACACCTTC
-	TRBV30	-	TRBJ1-2	CAWDEGYGYTF	TGTGCCTGGGACGAGGGCTATGGCTACACCTTC
-	TRBV7-2	many	TRBJ2-6	CASSLQLSGANVLTF	TGTGCCAGCAGCTTGCAGCTCTCTGGGGCCAACGTCCTGACTTTC
-	TRBV6-5	many	TRBJ2-5	CASSYSFLDVVQYF	TGTGCCAGCAGTTACTCGTTTTTAGATGTGGTCCAGTACTTC